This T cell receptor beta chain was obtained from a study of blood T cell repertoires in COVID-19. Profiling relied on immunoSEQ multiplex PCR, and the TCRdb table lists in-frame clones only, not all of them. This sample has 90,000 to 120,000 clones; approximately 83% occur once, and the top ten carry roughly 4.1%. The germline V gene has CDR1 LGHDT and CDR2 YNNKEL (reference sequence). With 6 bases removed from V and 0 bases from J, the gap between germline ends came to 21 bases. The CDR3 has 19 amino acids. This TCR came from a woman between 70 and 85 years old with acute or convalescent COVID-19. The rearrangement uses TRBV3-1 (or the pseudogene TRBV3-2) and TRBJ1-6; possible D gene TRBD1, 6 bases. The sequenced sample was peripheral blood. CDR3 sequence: CASSRAWQGPSSYNSPLHF. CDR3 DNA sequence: TGTGCCAGCAGTCGTGCCTGGCAGGGGCCTAGCTCCTATAATTCACCCCTCCACTTT.